The 21 T cell receptor beta chains presented below share a single source sample, sequenced in a study of cytomegalovirus exposure and HLA in healthy donors. The PCR contained 60 Vbeta and 13 Jbeta primers. Libraries were prepared by immunoSEQ multiplex PCR; TCRdb keeps only in-frame clonotypes and omits some of them. The sample yields around 100,000 clones, approximately 73% seen once. The specimen sequenced was PBMCs. These receptor sequences come from a woman between 18 and 30 years old in good health and CMV-seropositive.

This rearrangement joins TRBV18 to TRBJ2-5; TRBD2 aligns across 7 bases. The CDR3 runs 14 residues. CDR1 and CDR2 from the germline V gene are KGHSH and LQKENI. With V trimmed by 3 bases and J by 4 bases, 5 bases remained unmatched. CDR3 DNA sequence: TGTGCCAGCTCACCTACCGGCGGGGGAGAGACCCAGTACTTC. This sequence encodes CASSPTGGGETQYF. Drawing the rest from reference TRBV18 and TRBJ2-5, the complete variable domain is NAGVMQNPRHLVRRRGQEARLRCSPMKGHSHVYWYRQLPEEGLKFMVYLQKENIIDESGMPKERFSAEFPKEGPSILRIQQVVRGDSAAYFCASSPTGGGETQYFGPGTRLLVL.

The chain employs TRBV7-3 and TRBJ1-1, with D tentatively TRBD1 (5 bases). The CDR3 has 17 amino acids. Trimming pared 5 bases from V and 1 base from J, leaving 20 bases between. Germline V lookup: CDR1 SGHTA, CDR2 FQGTGA. For the CDR3, the DNA is TGTGCCAGCAGCGAAACCGGACGGGCAAGGGGGAACACTGAAGCTTTCTTT. Its translation is CASSETGRARGNTEAFF.

J is TRBJ2-1 and V is TRBV6-5; D is uncertain. Per germline, CDR1 MNHEY and CDR2 SVGAGI. V lost 8 bases, J lost 8 bases, and 13 bases lay in between. The CDR3 is made up of 12 amino acids. CDR3 loop: CASLRPPHEQFF. The CDR3 bases are TGTGCCAGCCTACGCCCCCCTCATGAGCAGTTCTTC.

A single count supports this clone. This chain connects TRBV2 to TRBJ1-2; TRBD1 might be the D (6 bases). V was shortened by 9 bases and J by 8 bases, with 19 bases between the two germline ends. This CDR3 has 13 amino acids. Germline V gene sequence: CDR1 SNHLY, CDR2 FYNNEI. The CDR3 spells CASRQVTAVGYTF. The CDR3 bases are TGTGCCAGTCGACAGGTGACTGCAGTAGGCTACACCTTC. Variable domain in full (rest from reference TRBV2 and TRBJ1-2): EPEVTQTPSHQVTQMGQEVILRCVPISNHLYFYWYRQILGQKVEFLVSFYNNEISEKSEIFDDQFSVERPDGSNFTLKIRSTKLEDSAMYFCASRQVTAVGYTFGSGTRLTVV.

In its sample, this clone was seen once. This sequence joins TRBV18 and TRBJ2-7, with TRBD1 identical over 9 bases. With 4 bases clipped from V and 5 bases from J, the junction kept 6 bases outside the gene matches. The CDR3 length is 14 residues. Germline V gene sequence: CDR1 KGHSH, CDR2 LQKENI. The CDR3, as DNA: TGTGCCAGCTCACTGGGACAGGGCTTCCACGAGCAGTACTTC. This translates into CASSLGQGFHEQYF.

Comments on this clone: The sample contains more than one DNA sequence encoding this CDR3. The chain combines TRBV9 with TRBJ1-1; D gene unclear. Trimming left V 2 bases short and J 0 bases short, with 5 bases between. Germline V gene data show CDR1 as SGDLS and CDR2 as YYNGEE. This CDR3 is 13 amino acids long. For the CDR3, the DNA is TGTGCCAGCAGCGTGGCTTTGAACACTGAAGCTTTCTTT. Translated, it gives CASSVALNTEAFF.

This clone has just a few counts. The V gene is TRBV7-9, the J gene TRBJ2-4, with D possibly being TRBD2 (5 bases). The germline CDR1 and CDR2 sequences are SEHNR and FQNEAQ (reference sequence). V shed 5 bases and J shed 8 bases, with 13 bases lying between them. CDR3 size: 13 residues. Written as DNA, the CDR3 is TGTGCCAGCAGCCCTGCTAGCCAATACATTCAGTACTTC. Encoded protein: CASSPASQYIQYF.

This sequence joins TRBV7-8 and TRBJ2-7; 7 bases line up with TRBD1. The CDR3 is made up of 15 amino acids. The V gene's germline CDR1 is SGHVS and CDR2 FQNEAQ. Germline trimming cut 5 bases from V and 4 bases from J; bases unmatched to any gene: 11. CDR3 in amino acids: CASSTTRQGGYEQYF. DNA of the CDR3: TGTGCCAGCAGCACCACTCGACAGGGCGGGTACGAGCAGTACTTC.

The chain employs TRBV9 and TRBJ2-5; 9 nucleotides align to TRBD1. Germline V lookup: CDR1 SGDLS, CDR2 YYNGEE. J was trimmed by 5 bases and V by 4 bases; bases with no gene match: 9. The CDR3 runs to 15 residues. CDR3 in DNA: TGTGCCAGCAGCTCCAGGGACAGGGACGGGGAGACCCAGTACTTC. It encodes CASSSRDRDGETQYF.

This clone has a single count. The chain couples TRBV5-6 to TRBJ2-5, with D possibly TRBD1 on 6 matching bases. V gave up 0 bases and J gave up 5 bases, with 11 bases separating them. From germline, CDR1 is SGHDT and CDR2 YYEEEE. The length of the CDR3 is 14 residues. The CDR3 spells CASSLDRVVETQYF. The CDR3 bases are TGTGCCAGCAGCTTGGACAGGGTGGTGGAGACCCAGTACTTC.

V usage is TRBV6-6 and J usage is TRBJ2-5; TRBD2 agrees at 12 bases. Germline CDR1 reads MNHNY; CDR2 reads SVGAGI (reference sequence). Unmatched junction bases numbered 6, after V lost 11 bases and J lost 2 bases. This CDR3 has 14 residues. CDR3 bases: TGTGCCGGATCTAGCGGGGGGGGACAAGAGACCCAGTACTTC. It codes for CAGSSGGGQETQYF.

The chain links TRBV15 to TRBJ2-3; possibly TRBD2 for D (5 bases). The V and J ends lost 0 bases and 8 bases respectively, with 12 bases between them. The CDR3 is 14 residues long. The germline gives CDR1 LNHNV, CDR2 YYDKDF (reference sequence). CDR3 DNA sequence: TGTGCCACCAGCAGAGATTCGAGCGCGGGTACGCAGTATTTT. Amino acids: CATSRDSSAGTQYF.

CDR3 nucleotides: TGTGCCAGCAGCTCCTCAGGGGGCGGTGGAAACACCATATATTTT. Translation: CASSSSGGGGNTIYF. The chain combines TRBV7-3 with TRBJ1-3; 8 bases agree with TRBD1. Germline V gives CDR1 SGHTA, CDR2 FQGTGA. CDR3 length: 15 amino acids. V lost 4 bases to trimming and J lost 3 bases; unmatched junction nucleotides: 5.

The chain is built from TRBV29-1 and TRBJ1-2, with 10 bases fitting TRBD1. This CDR3 contains 14 residues. V lost 3 bases to trimming and J lost 8 bases; unmatched junction nucleotides: 9. The V gene's germline CDR1 is SQVTM and CDR2 ANQGSEA. CDR3 amino acids: CSVDPGQGSRGYTF. DNA for the CDR3: TGCAGCGTTGATCCGGGACAGGGGAGTAGAGGCTACACCTTC. The full variable domain, with the rest looked up from reference TRBV29-1 and TRBJ1-2, is SAVISQKPSRDICQRGTSLTIQCQVDSQVTMMFWYRQQPGQSLTLIATANQGSEATYESGFVIDKFPISRPNLTFSTLTVSNMSPEDSSIYLCSVDPGQGSRGYTFGSGTRLTVV.

The chain employs TRBV15 and TRBJ2-1; 11 bases align to TRBD1. The CDR3 has 15 amino acids. Germline-derived CDR1 and CDR2 are LNHNV and YYDKDF (reference sequence). V shed 5 bases, J shed 4 bases, and the junction held 4 bases outside the gene matches. The chain's CDR3 is CATSPDRGRYNEQFF. As DNA, the CDR3 is TGTGCCACCAGCCCGGACAGGGGGCGATACAATGAGCAGTTCTTC.

A few counts support this clone. The V call is TRBV5-1, the J call TRBJ1-2, with 9 positions matching TRBD1. CDR3 size: 13 residues. V was pared by 7 bases and J by 6 bases, with 7 bases of the junction left unmatched. From germline, CDR1 is SGHRS and CDR2 YFSETQ. The CDR3 coding sequence is TGCGCCAGCCAATGGAGGACAGGGGATGGCTACACCTTC. Its protein is CASQWRTGDGYTF.

The rearrangement uses TRBV6-6 and TRBJ1-1; D might be TRBD1 (6 bases). Trimming removed 6 bases at V and 5 bases at J, with 10 bases between. The CDR3 is 12 residues long. The germline V gene encodes CDR1 MNHNY and CDR2 SVGAGI (reference sequence). CDR3 in amino acids: CASSPQGTEAFF. Here the CDR3 DNA reads TGTGCCAGCAGCCCGCAGGGGACTGAAGCTTTCTTT.

The chain combines TRBV30 with TRBJ2-7; perhaps TRBD2 as D (6 bases). Germline CDR1 and CDR2: GTSNPN and SVGIG (reference sequence). The CDR3 has 11 amino acids. The DNA of the CDR3 is TGTGCGAGAGAGGAGGGCTACGAGCAGTACTTC. Translation: CAREEGYEQYF.

The CDR3, as DNA: TGTGCCAGCAGTCCGGCAGCGGAGACCCAGTACTTC. Its translation: CASSPAAETQYF. This sequence joins TRBV6-5 and TRBJ2-5, with D hard to call. The CDR3 sequence is 12 residues long. V gave up 5 bases and J gave up 5 bases, with 9 bases separating them. Germline V gene sequence: CDR1 MNHEY, CDR2 SVGAGI.

The genes are TRBV19 and TRBJ1-5; D is unresolved. The CDR3 totals 15 residues. CDR1 is LNHDA and CDR2 is SQIVND in the germline V gene (reference sequence). The V and J ends lost 4 bases and 0 bases respectively, with 10 bases between them. CDR3 amino acids: CASSRGENSNQPQHF. The DNA for the CDR3 is TGTGCCAGTAGTAGGGGAGAAAATAGCAATCAGCCCCAGCATTTT.

The rearrangement uses TRBV7-9 and TRBJ2-1, with 13 bases lining up with TRBD2. Germline trimming cut 5 bases from V and 0 bases from J; bases unmatched to any gene: 10. This CDR3 is built from 19 residues. Germline lookup yields CDR1 SEHNR and CDR2 FQNEAQ (reference sequence). This CDR3 is CASSQRTSGGLHSYNEQFF. The CDR3 DNA reads TGTGCCAGCAGCCAACGGACTAGCGGGGGCCTCCACTCCTACAATGAGCAGTTCTTC.